This note documents a single T cell receptor (beta chain) sequence. Its antigen is currently unknown. A junction boundary mismatches the germline segment, possibly from a read error. The sample originates from a study of blood T cells in healthy people across ages. General study results and limits: Considered underestimates were the diversity estimates obtained from one million T cells.

Caucasian individuals from Russia who were healthy and aged roughly 6 to 90 acted as donors. A second PCR, run for about 6 to 11 cycles, used a sample-barcoded 5' primer plus a J-beta primer mix. TCRdb re-called the 5' RACE reads with MiXCR, one entry per CDR3 protein. Among 1.5 million to 1.8 million distinct CDR3 sequences listed, approximately 39% were seen once. CDR1 and CDR2 (germline): SGHRS, YFSETQ. CDR3 length equals 14 residues. The TCR originated in a woman in her late teens or twenties in good health. Input material: blood. This chain uses TRBV5-1 with TRBJ2-5; a weak D match, TRBD1 (6 bases). Here the CDR3 reads CASSFRGAQETRYF. The DNA of the CDR3 is TGCGCCAGCAGCTTCAGGGGTGCACAAGAGACCCGGTACTTC.